One TCR beta chain is described in this entry. The sample belongs to a study of T cell changes during pregnancy in multiple sclerosis. Data came from immunoSEQ multiplex PCR; TCRdb stores just in-frame clones and leaves some out. Of tens of thousands of clones in the sample, around 93% are singletons; the top ten hold roughly 1%. The sequencing here drew on peripheral blood, taken in the first trimester of pregnancy. This receptor was identified in a female donor with multiple sclerosis, enrolled in a pregnancy study.

The CDR3 protein is CASSLGPGRETQYF. Written as DNA, the CDR3 is TGCGCCAGCAGCTTGGGCCCGGGAAGGGAGACCCAGTACTTC. The gene calls are TRBV5-1 and TRBJ2-5; tentative D call: TRBD2 (5 bases). The CDR3 is 14 amino acids. Deletions cut 0 bases from V and 5 bases from J, with 11 bases between. Germline lookup yields CDR1 SGHRS and CDR2 YFSETQ.